This TCR beta chain originates from a study of T cells after somatic rescue of genetic block. V was trimmed by 6 bases and J by 2 bases, leaving 5 bases between them. This CDR3 contains 13 residues. Per germline, CDR1 MDHEN and CDR2 SYDVKM. Profiled with immunoSEQ multiplex PCR; TCRdb holds only in-frame clones, not every one. This table holds more than 70,000 clones, 85% to 90% found once. The sequence was obtained from a woman younger than 35. Sequencing was done on a sample of peripheral blood mononuclear cells (PBMCs). V and J are TRBV28 and TRBJ1-6; D may be TRBD1 (5 bases). The DNA of the CDR3 is TGTGCCAGCAGGGGGCCCTATAATTCACCCCTCCACTTT. This codes for CASRGPYNSPLHF.